The 21 T cell receptor beta chains listed next were all sequenced from one sample in a study of identical twins. TCRdb reanalysed the 5' RACE reads using MiXCR and keeps one entry per CDR3 protein. This table holds approximately 890,000 distinct CDR3 sequences, 9% to 15% found once. This same sample was also part of a study on yellow fever vaccine responses in identical twins.

Sequenced sample: PBMCs. The receptors derive from a woman under 30 in good health.

In its sample, this clonotype was seen a few times. The rearrangement joins TRBV5-1 to TRBJ2-1; 10 nucleotides line up with TRBD2. Germline assignment: CDR1 SGHRS and CDR2 YFSETQ. The CDR3 is made up of 18 amino acids. The V gene end was trimmed by 0 bases and the J gene end by 8 bases; junction bases not matched to a gene: 14. In nucleotides, the CDR3 is TGCGCCAGCAGCTTGGACCCCAGCGGGGGGGACGTGTCATATGAGCAGTTCTTC. Its protein product is CASSLDPSGGDVSYEQFF.

V and J are TRBV28 and TRBJ2-1, with TRBD1 as a possible D gene (5 bases). This CDR3 is 16 amino acids long. Germline V gene sequence: CDR1 MDHEN, CDR2 SYDVKM. Between the trimmed V and J ends, which lost 4 bases and 9 bases, there was a span of 22 bases. The CDR3 loop is CASSSLGVLGWSEQFF. In DNA form, the CDR3 reads TGTGCCAGCAGTTCCCTAGGGGTTTTGGGATGGTCTGAGCAGTTCTTC.

This clonotype was picked up a small number of times. The chain employs TRBV7-3 and TRBJ2-2; D gene uncertain. The CDR3 extends over 15 amino acids. Germline CDR1 and CDR2: SGHTA and FQGTGA. Trimming took 2 bases from V and 3 from J, leaving 10 bases between them. CDR3 nucleotides: TGTGCCAGCAGCTTATCGGGCAAATACACCGGGGAGCTGTTTTTT. This sequence encodes CASSLSGKYTGELFF.

This clonotype was seen a handful of times. The chain joins TRBV6-1 to TRBJ2-3, with D possibly TRBD1 on 5 matching bases. CDR1 is MNHNS and CDR2 is SASEGT in the germline V gene. The CDR3 loop spans 13 amino acids. Between the trimmed V and J ends, which lost 6 bases and 2 bases, there was a span of 9 bases. The CDR3 loop is CASRQDTTDTQYF. CDR3 sequence (DNA): TGTGCCAGCAGACAGGACACCACAGATACGCAGTATTTT.

V and J are TRBV7-6 and TRBJ2-2; possible D gene TRBD1, 5 bases. CDR1 and CDR2 from the germline V gene are SGHVS and FNYEAQ. The V end was cut by 4 bases, the J end by 3 bases, with 12 bases between. The CDR3 has 15 residues. The CDR3 bases are TGTGCCAGCAGCTCCAGGGCCGTCGACACCGGGGAGCTGTTTTTT. Protein product: CASSSRAVDTGELFF.

The V gene is TRBV5-1, the J gene TRBJ1-1, with D hard to call. Trimming removed 0 bases from V and 5 bases from J, with 20 bases in between. The germline CDR1 and CDR2 sequences are SGHRS and YFSETQ. CDR3 size: 17 residues. CDR3 loop: CASSLGRVTTLGTEAFF. The CDR3 nucleotides are TGCGCCAGCAGCTTGGGACGGGTAACAACATTGGGGACTGAAGCTTTCTTT.

The sample holds one count of this clonotype. The chain is built from TRBV5-6 and TRBJ2-5, with D uncertain. V was cut by 0 bases and J by 3 bases, with 18 bases left in between. Germline CDR1 and CDR2: SGHDT and YYEEEE. CDR3 length: 17 amino acids. The CDR3 DNA follows: TGTGCCAGCAGCTTGGAAAGGGTCTCCTTAACAAAAGAGACCCAGTACTTC. Translating gives CASSLERVSLTKETQYF.

The J gene is TRBJ2-7, the V gene TRBV29-1; the match to TRBD1 covers 12 bases. The CDR3 sequence is 14 residues long. V lost 6 bases and J lost 7; bases outside the gene matches: 10. Germline V gene sequence: CDR1 SQVTM, CDR2 ANQGSEA. CDR3 bases: TGCAGCGTGAAACCGGGACAGGGGGCAGGGGAGCAGTACTTC. It translates to CSVKPGQGAGEQYF.

This clonotype was seen at least ten times. The chain is built from TRBV11-1 and TRBJ2-1; 7 bases align to TRBD1. CDR1 and CDR2 (germline): SGHAT, FQDESV (reference sequence). The length of the CDR3 is 17 residues. V lost 2 bases and J lost 1; bases outside the gene matches: 8. The CDR3 sequence is CASSLLTGLISYNEQFF. The CDR3 DNA is TGTGCCAGCAGCTTACTGACAGGGTTAATATCCTACAATGAGCAGTTCTTC.

V and J are TRBV24-1 and TRBJ1-2, with no clear D. Germline V CDR1 and CDR2: KGHDR, SFDVKD. With 4 bases removed from V and 0 bases from J, the gap between germline ends came to 11 bases. The CDR3 covers 15 residues. Here the CDR3 reads CATSDRTAANYGYTF. In nucleotides, the CDR3 is TGTGCCACCAGTGACCGGACGGCAGCTAACTATGGCTACACCTTC.

A few counts support this clonotype. The J gene is TRBJ2-5, the V gene TRBV12-3 or TRBV12-4, with D possibly being TRBD2 (6 bases). Between the trimmed V and J ends, which lost 7 bases and 5 bases, there was a span of 20 bases. The CDR3 length is 15 residues. CDR3 in amino acids: CASTPREVGPETQYF. CDR3 nucleotide sequence: TGTGCCAGCACCCCCAGGGAGGTGGGCCCGGAGACCCAGTACTTC.

This clonotype was seen a few times. The chain is built from TRBV6-1 and TRBJ2-2, with D perhaps TRBD1 (6 bases). Germline values: CDR1 MNHNS, CDR2 SASEGT. Trimming stripped 7 bases from V and 2 bases from J, with 14 bases between. The CDR3 extends over 15 amino acids. The CDR3 DNA reads as TGTGCCAGCAAATACGACAGGCTAAACACCGGGGAGCTGTTTTTT. Encoded protein: CASKYDRLNTGELFF.

This clonotype has ten or more counts. The CDR3 DNA reads TGTGCCACCAGCAGAGATTTTACGGGGCGAGCGGAGACCCAGTACTTC. Encoded protein: CATSRDFTGRAETQYF. The chain joins TRBV15 to TRBJ2-5, with D perhaps TRBD1 or TRBD2 (5 bases each). Germline V gene lookup returns CDR1 LNHNV and CDR2 YYDKDF (reference sequence). The CDR3 contains 16 residues. V was trimmed by 0 bases and J by 5 bases, leaving 16 bases between them.

CDR3 protein: CASSPGLAAPYEQYF. The CDR3 DNA follows: TGTGCCAGCAGCCCGGGACTAGCGGCACCCTACGAGCAGTACTTC. This chain links TRBV6-1 with TRBJ2-7; 11 bases match TRBD2. This CDR3 is built from 15 residues. J was trimmed by 2 bases and V by 6 bases; bases with no gene match: 6. CDR1 and CDR2 from the germline V gene are MNHNS and SASEGT.

This chain connects TRBV12-3 or TRBV12-4 to TRBJ2-6, with D possibly being TRBD1 or TRBD2 (6 bases each). The V gene lost 10 bases and the J gene lost 2 bases, with 9 bases spanning the gap. This CDR3 has 13 residues. The DNA for the CDR3 is TGTGCCATCGGGGGCCCTGGGGCCAACGTCCTGACTTTC. It encodes CAIGGPGANVLTF.

This clonotype was picked up many times. V usage is TRBV12-3 or TRBV12-4 and J usage is TRBJ2-3, with D unresolved. V lost 3 bases and J lost 9, with 13 bases in between. The CDR3 totals 13 residues. The chain's CDR3 is CASSFGPPGTQYF. The CDR3 region has the DNA TGTGCCAGCAGTTTCGGCCCTCCTGGAACGCAGTATTTT.

This chain joins TRBV5-6 and TRBJ2-1; 9 bases map to TRBD2. Germline V lookup: CDR1 SGHDT, CDR2 YYEEEE. This CDR3 has 16 amino acids. With V trimmed by 5 bases and J by 4 bases, 10 bases remained unmatched. CDR3 in amino acids: CASSQVSGGPYNEQFF. CDR3 coding DNA: TGTGCCAGCAGTCAAGTTAGCGGGGGACCTTACAATGAGCAGTTCTTC.

This clonotype came up a few times. V and J are TRBV2 and TRBJ2-5, with 7 bases lining up with TRBD1. Per the germline V gene, CDR1 is SNHLY and CDR2 is FYNNEI. Trimming cost V 6 bases and J 7 bases; bases outside gene matches: 14. This CDR3 is built from 15 residues. In nucleotides, the CDR3 is TGTGCCAGCAGCGTTACCGGGACAGCCTTAGGGACCCAGTACTTC. Amino acids: CASSVTGTALGTQYF.

This clonotype was recorded many times. This sequence joins TRBV29-1 and TRBJ1-2; possibly TRBD1 for D (5 bases). Germline V gene sequence: CDR1 SQVTM, CDR2 ANQGSEA. The V gene lost 7 bases and the J gene lost 6 bases, with 12 bases spanning the gap. This CDR3 has 11 residues. The CDR3 nucleotides read TGCAGCGGGGGGGGGTTGCATGGCTACACCTTC. It specifies CSGGGLHGYTF.

The J gene is TRBJ2-7, the V gene TRBV7-7; 7 positions agree with TRBD1. The junction had 10 bases not matched to a gene; V was cut back by 5 bases and J by 0 bases. This CDR3 comprises 16 residues. Germline assignment: CDR1 SSHAT and CDR2 FNYEAQ (reference sequence). The CDR3 bases are TGTGCCAGCAGCCCCATAACCGGGACAGACTCCTACGAGCAGTACGTC. This encodes CASSPITGTDSYEQYV.

The V and J genes are TRBV5-1 and TRBJ1-1; 8 positions agree with TRBD1. Germline lookup yields CDR1 SGHRS and CDR2 YFSETQ. V dropped 4 bases and J dropped 1; count of bases not matched to a gene: 6. The CDR3 loop spans 15 amino acids. This CDR3 is CASSRQGSTNTEAFF. Here the CDR3 DNA reads TGCGCCAGCAGCAGACAGGGGAGTACGAACACTGAAGCTTTCTTT.